The 9 T cell receptor beta chains below come from one sample, sequenced in a study of blood T cell repertoires in COVID-19. The data were produced by immunoSEQ multiplex PCR, yet TCRdb's version contains in-frame clones alone and is incomplete. This table holds more than 13,000 clones, 65% to 85% found once. Sequencing was performed on peripheral blood. The receptors were gathered from a man aged 50 to 60 with active COVID-19.

This chain joins TRBV27 and TRBJ2-1; D possibly corresponds to TRBD2 (7 bases). V shed 6 bases and J shed 7 bases, with 19 bases lying between them. CDR3 length equals 15 residues. Germline-derived CDR1 and CDR2 are MNHEY and SMNVEV (reference sequence). The CDR3 sequence is CASSPVGGALNEQFF. DNA of the CDR3: TGTGCCAGCAGCCCAGTGGGGGGGGCCTTGAATGAGCAGTTCTTC.

The rearrangement joins TRBV25-1 to TRBJ2-3; no firm D call. CDR3 length: 14 amino acids. Per the germline V gene, CDR1 is MGHDK and CDR2 is SYGVNS. Trimming removed 4 bases from V and 0 bases from J, with 8 bases in between. The CDR3 sequence: CASSGQVSTDTQYF. In DNA form, the CDR3 reads TGTGCCAGCAGTGGCCAGGTCAGCACAGATACGCAGTATTTT.

The V call is TRBV2, the J call TRBJ2-3; TRBD2 matches at 7 bases. After removal of 2 bases from V and 1 base from J, the junction contained 9 bases not matched to a gene. This CDR3 comprises 17 residues. Looked up from germline, CDR1 is SNHLY and CDR2 is FYNNEI. In DNA form, the CDR3 reads TGTGCCAGCAGTGAATTCGTACTAGCGATTCGCACAGATACGCAGTATTTT. It translates to CASSEFVLAIRTDTQYF.

This chain uses TRBV5-1 with TRBJ2-7; TRBD2 matches 10 bases. Germline V gives CDR1 SGHRS, CDR2 YFSETQ. The V and J ends lost 6 bases and 4 bases, in that order; junction bases with no gene match: 4. This CDR3 comprises 13 residues. The CDR3 spells CASKTAGGYEQYF. CDR3 in DNA: TGCGCCAGCAAAACAGCGGGAGGGTACGAGCAGTACTTC.

This chain connects TRBV19 to TRBJ1-1; the match to TRBD1 covers 7 bases. The CDR3 is 14 residues long. Trimming took 5 bases from V and 0 from J; bases not matched to a gene: 3. The germline CDR1 and CDR2 sequences are LNHDA and SQIVND (reference sequence). CDR3 coding DNA: TGTGCCAGTAGTGCCGGGACAGTGAACACTGAAGCTTTCTTT. Protein: CASSAGTVNTEAFF.

This chain uses TRBV5-1 with TRBJ1-1; 8 bases align to TRBD1. Germline values: CDR1 SGHRS, CDR2 YFSETQ. V lost 6 bases and J lost 2; bases outside the gene matches: 3. The CDR3 is made up of 13 amino acids. The CDR3 loop reads CASNRGANTEAFF. In nucleotides, the CDR3 is TGCGCCAGCAACAGGGGGGCTAACACTGAAGCTTTCTTT.

The chain links TRBV11-2 to TRBJ1-1; maybe TRBD1 (5 bases). CDR1 and CDR2 from the germline V gene are SGHAT and FQNNGV. Trimming pared 3 bases from V and 9 bases from J, leaving 11 bases between. The CDR3 contains 12 residues. The CDR3 DNA follows: TGTGCCAGCAGCTTCCAGGGCGACCAAGCTTTCTTT. Residues: CASSFQGDQAFF.

This sequence joins TRBV3-1 (or the pseudogene TRBV3-2) and TRBJ2-1; weak D call: TRBD2 (7 bases). Germline V gene sequence: CDR1 LGHDT, CDR2 YNNKEL (reference sequence). Trimming cost V 4 bases and J 4 bases, with 17 bases left between them. The CDR3 length is 16 residues. The CDR3 here is CASSPSQGREYNEQFF. The CDR3 coding sequence is TGTGCCAGCAGCCCTTCCCAGGGGCGGGAGTACAATGAGCAGTTCTTC.

The chain combines TRBV7-6 with TRBJ2-2; 7 bases line up with TRBD1. The CDR3 loop spans 15 amino acids. With V trimmed by 0 bases and J by 7 bases, 5 bases remained unmatched. The germline CDR1 and CDR2 sequences are SGHVS and FNYEAQ. For the CDR3, the DNA is TGTGCCAGCAGCTTAGCAGGGGGCGCGGGCGGGGAGCTGTTTTTT. Residues: CASSLAGGAGGELFF.